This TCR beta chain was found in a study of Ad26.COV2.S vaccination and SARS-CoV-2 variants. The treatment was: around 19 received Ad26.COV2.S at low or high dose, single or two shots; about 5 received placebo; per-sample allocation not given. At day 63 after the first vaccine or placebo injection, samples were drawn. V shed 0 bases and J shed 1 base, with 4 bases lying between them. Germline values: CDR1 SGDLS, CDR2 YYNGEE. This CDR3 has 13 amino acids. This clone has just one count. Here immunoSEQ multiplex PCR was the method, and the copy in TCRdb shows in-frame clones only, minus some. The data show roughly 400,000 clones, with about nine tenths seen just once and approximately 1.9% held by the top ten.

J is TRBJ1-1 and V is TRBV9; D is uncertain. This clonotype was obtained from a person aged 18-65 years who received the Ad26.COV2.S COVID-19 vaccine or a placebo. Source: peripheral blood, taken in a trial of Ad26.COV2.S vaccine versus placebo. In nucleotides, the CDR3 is TGTGCCAGCAGCGTAGACAGGAACACTGAAGCTTTCTTT. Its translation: CASSVDRNTEAFF. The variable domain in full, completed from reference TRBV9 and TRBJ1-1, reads DSGVTQTPKHLITATGQRVTLRCSPRSGDLSVYWYQQSLDQGLQFLIQYYNGEERAKGNILERFSAQQFPDLHSELNLSSLELGDSALYFCASSVDRNTEAFFGQGTRLTVV.